The present TCR beta chain was sequenced within a study of T cell repertoires in aging, cancer and after chemotherapy. Findings of the study overall: Age-matched healthy donors had significantly more diverse, less clonal blood TCR repertoires than untreated cancer patients.

Rearranged V-D-J TRB sequences were amplified with a mixed TRB-A/B primer pool. MiXCR, run by TCRdb on the multiplex PCR reads, gives a single entry per CDR3 protein. The table lists thousands of distinct CDR3 sequences, about 33% of them singletons, with about 16% in the top ten. Relative to its sample, this clonotype is large. Its specificity is not known. The CDR3 is made up of 14 amino acids. J was trimmed by 4 bases and V by 6 bases; bases with no gene match: 7. Germline V gene lookup returns CDR1 SQVTM and CDR2 ANQGSEA. Amplification of TCR beta used genomic DNA extracted from peripheral blood. Sequencing was performed on blood. The TCR originated in a human donor with a solid tumor. This chain uses TRBV29-1 with TRBJ2-1; 9 bases map to TRBD1. The chain's CDR3 is CSVETGGAYNEQFF. CDR3 DNA: TGCAGCGTGGAAACAGGGGGCGCTTACAATGAGCAGTTCTTC.